Given below is one TCR beta chain in context. This clone showed up many times. Its antigen is unknown. One base away there is no much larger clone; base qualities are not given. This specimen comes from a study of shared clonotypes between healthy human individuals (dated by TCRdb to 2020 to 2021). At the level of the whole study: The cohort included three men and a couple of women between 18 and 49 years of age. Per donor, three plates each were used for CD4 naive and CD4 memory, two for CD8 naive, and one for CD8 memory. To estimate repertoire size and how much clonotypes are shared between individuals, the study performed deep sequencing of blood TCR repertoires from a handful of healthy adults. To increase sequencing depth and limit assay-specific biases, TCR repertoire library preparation and sequencing were carried out by different laboratories using diverse techniques. Each donor's leukapheresis produced roughly between roughly 0.85 and 10 billion PBMCs.

Inclusive of the bounding cysteine and phenylalanine, the CDR3 is 16 residues long. This entry keeps only the CDR3 DNA: 48 bases, framed from base 1. The germline V gene supplies CDR1 MNHEY and CDR2 SVGAGI. V loses 0 bases at its end and J loses 2 bases; junction bases beyond the gene matches: 5. TCR CDR3 regions were amplified from genomic DNA by multiplex PCR using the deep immunoSEQ assay. For each cell subset, the extracted genomic DNA was distributed evenly across all wells of several immunoSEQ 96-well plates, and each plate served as one replicate. For sorted subsets, about 200 ng genomic DNA, equal to tens of thousands of T cell genomes, was loaded into each replicate PCR. The purified libraries were quantified using a Qubit 3.0 fluorometer, sized with a Bioanalyzer 2100, and then quantified again using the KAPA Library Quantification kit. Every immunoSEQ 96-well plate was sequenced on a dedicated single-read 150-cycle Illumina NextSeq 550 flow cell. The study's own analysis went as follows. Because only junctional sequences without quality scores were contained in the immunoSEQ output, filtering matching that applied to full-length reads could not be performed. To assign V/J genes and CDR3, sequences were annotated using PyIR, a Python wrapper for IgBLAST v1.9, with IMGT germline references. Reads were filtered out if the reads had weak V/J assignments (E-value above 1e-6), no CDR3, stop codons, out-of-frame junctions, or ambiguous translated residues. V3J clonotypes were defined by identical inferred V gene, J gene, and CDR3 amino acid sequence. Percentage overlap between repertoires was computed as shared unique clonotypes divided by the size of the smaller repertoire. Three approaches were used to assess repertoire richness: RTK rarefaction, the Chao1 estimator, and Recon v2.1 estimates of unobserved clonotypes. Generation probabilities for all TCRbeta clonotypes obtained by the gDNA method from four donors were computed using OLGA. In its TCRdb copy, this immuneACCESS table keeps in-frame sequences only and misses some clones. Where compared with another copy, unresolved V genes explain less than half of these, and the others have no known cause. The D gene and trimming were derived from the DNA, and the V and J assignments and clone size from that table. Across this sample there are about 1 million clones, with 60% to 80% seen only once. Nearly 1.5% of the sample belongs to the ten largest clones.

Results and caveats for the whole study, not just this receptor: Compared with non-shared clonotypes, the clonotypes found in all four sorted-subset donors had higher generation probabilities. Sampling was restricted to blood, and TCR repertoires in tissue are likely to differ from TCR repertoires in blood. The small number of donors limited the genetic and exposure-history diversity represented. Naive subsets generally had larger estimated clonotype richness than memory subsets. Sharing across several donors was observed for about 5% of naive CD4, 3% to 4% of naive CD8, 2% to 2.5% of memory CD4, and over 0.3% of memory CD8 clonotypes. Incomplete sequencing was indicated by rarefaction of sorted-subset datasets, despite the large sequencing depth. Pairwise subsampling indicated that sequencing depth was expected to affect the degree of clonotype sharing among donors.

The donors were healthy, HIV-negative adults with no recently reported acute infections or vaccinations. All donors were Caucasian adults living in Nashville, Tennessee, USA. CD4+ T cells were enriched through magnetic negative selection, after which naive cells were positively selected on CD45RA and the remaining negative fraction served as the memory subset. Blood was obtained by leukapheresis, after which PBMCs were separated by Ficoll-Histopaque density gradient centrifugation and cryopreserved in liquid nitrogen vapor phase. Analytical flow cytometry was used to check the purity and quantity of every magnetically sorted T cell population. From each sorted fraction, genomic DNA was isolated and quantified by UV absorbance on a Nanodrop 2000c.

The specimen was memory CD4+ T cells sorted from blood. The cell subset or site label, as the study defines it: CD45RA-negative fraction. This TCR was sampled from a man in his late teens or twenties in good health. In this chain, TRBV6-5 is recombined with TRBJ2-5; 8 bases in between match TRBD1. Here the CDR3 is given as CASSYSYGTGQETQYF. The DNA reads TGTGCCAGCAGTTACTCGTACGGGACAGGTCAAGAGACCCAGTACTTC.